The table lists the clone carrying this TCR beta chain with many counts. This CDR3 is built from 15 residues. Germline CDR1 and CDR2: MDHEN and SYDVKM. The trim removed 5 bases at V and 7 bases at J, leaving 8 bases unmatched. The assay was immunoSEQ multiplex PCR, and TCRdb's table has in-frame clones only and misses some. The sample has about 260,000 clones; 83% are singletons. The data originate from a study of blood T cell repertoires in COVID-19. Sequencing was carried out using peripheral blood. The genes are TRBV28 and TRBJ2-1; TRBD2 matches 10 bases. The receptor comes from a woman between 45 and 60 years old who had recovered from COVID-19. The CDR3 DNA is TGTGCCAGCAGTAGAACTAGCGGGACTCAGAATGAGCAGTTCTTC. This codes for CASSRTSGTQNEQFF.